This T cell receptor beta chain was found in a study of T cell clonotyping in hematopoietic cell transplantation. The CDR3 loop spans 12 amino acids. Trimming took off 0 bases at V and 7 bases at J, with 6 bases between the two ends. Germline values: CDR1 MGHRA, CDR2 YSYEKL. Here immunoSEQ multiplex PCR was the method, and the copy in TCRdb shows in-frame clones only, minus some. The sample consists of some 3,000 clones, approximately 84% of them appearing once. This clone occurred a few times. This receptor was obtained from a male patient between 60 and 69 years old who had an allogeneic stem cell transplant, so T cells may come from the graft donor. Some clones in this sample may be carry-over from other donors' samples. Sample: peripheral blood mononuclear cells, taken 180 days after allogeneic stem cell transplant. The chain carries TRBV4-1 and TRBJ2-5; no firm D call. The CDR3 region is CASSQDKGTQYF. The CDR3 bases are TGCGCCAGCAGCCAAGATAAGGGGACCCAGTACTTC.